This T cell receptor beta chain was sequenced in a study of OX40 agonist ivuxolimab in advanced cancers. About the study: Hepatocellular carcinoma, melanoma, renal cell or head and neck cancer affected the dose-escalation patients. Study outcomes and limitations: Expanded clones were, on average, more numerous in CD8+ T cells than in CD4+.

Enrollment shut out patients with autoimmune disease history or systemic immunosuppression. Here immunoSEQ multiplex PCR was the method, and the copy in TCRdb shows in-frame clones only, minus some. The data contain tens of thousands of clones, approximately 86% of them seen just once; the ten biggest clones take up approximately 25%. Trimming removed 1 base from V and 6 bases from J; junction bases left unmatched: 11. The CDR3 runs 17 residues. Germline V CDR1 and CDR2: SEHNR, FQNEAQ (reference sequence). Remarks on this clone: Its antigen is unknown.

The V call is TRBV7-9, the J call TRBJ1-4, with 7 bases matching TRBD1. The TCR was taken from an adult with an advanced solid tumor such as melanoma, head and neck, liver or kidney cancer. The sample was CD4+ or CD8+ T cells sorted from blood, taken in a trial of the OX40 agonist ivuxolimab. The CDR3, as DNA: TGTGCCAGCAGCTTAGGCATTGGACAGGTGATTTATGAAAAACTGTTTTTT. Protein sequence: CASSLGIGQVIYEKLFF.